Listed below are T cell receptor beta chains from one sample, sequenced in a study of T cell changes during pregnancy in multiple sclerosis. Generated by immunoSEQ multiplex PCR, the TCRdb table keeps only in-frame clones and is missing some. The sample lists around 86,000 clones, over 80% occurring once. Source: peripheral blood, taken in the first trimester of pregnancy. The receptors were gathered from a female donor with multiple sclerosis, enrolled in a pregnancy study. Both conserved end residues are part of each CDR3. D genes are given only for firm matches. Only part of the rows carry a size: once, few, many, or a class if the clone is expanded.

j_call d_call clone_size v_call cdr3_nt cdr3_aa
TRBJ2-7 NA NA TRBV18 TGTGCCAGCTCCGGGGACTTACTTTACGAGCAGTACTTC CASSGDLLYEQYF
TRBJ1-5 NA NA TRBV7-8 TGTGCCAGCAGCCCGGGACTGAATAGCAATCAGCCCCAGCATTTT CASSPGLNSNQPQHF
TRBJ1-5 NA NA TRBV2 TGTGCCAGCAGTGGGGAGGGGCAGCCCCAGCATTTT CASSGEGQPQHF
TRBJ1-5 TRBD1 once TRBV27 TGTGCCAGCAGTGCCGGGACAGGGGTATCTTGGCAGCCCCAGCATTTT CASSAGTGVSWQPQHF
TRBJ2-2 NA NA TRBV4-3 TGCGCCAGCAGCCTGGGCTCCTTGTCCACCGGGGAGCTGTTTTTT CASSLGSLSTGELFF
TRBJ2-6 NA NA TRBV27 TGTGCCAGCAGTCGCGGGGTCAGCTCTGGGGCCAACGTCCTGACTTTC CASSRGVSSGANVLTF
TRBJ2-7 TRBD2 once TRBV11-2 TGTGCCAGCAGCTTAGTACTAGCGGGAGTTAAGATCGAGCAGTACTTC CASSLVLAGVKIEQYF
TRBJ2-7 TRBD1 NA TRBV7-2 TGTGCCAGCAGCTGGCGGAACAGGGGCTACGAGCAGTACTTC CASSWRNRGYEQYF
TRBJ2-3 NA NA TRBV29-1 TGCAGCGTTGAAGAACTGGGCTCAGATACGCAGTATTTT CSVEELGSDTQYF
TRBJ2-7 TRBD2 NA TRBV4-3 TGCGCCAGCAGCCAAGCCGGGACTATCACGGTGGGGTACGAGCAGTACTTC CASSQAGTITVGYEQYF
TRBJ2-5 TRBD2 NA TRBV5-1 TGCGCCAGCAGCCCGGGTAGGGTAGCGGGGGAGACCCAGTACTTC CASSPGRVAGETQYF
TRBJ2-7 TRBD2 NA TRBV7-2 TGTGCCAGCAGCCTAGCGGGGGGGCCTCTCGAGCAGTACTTC CASSLAGGPLEQYF
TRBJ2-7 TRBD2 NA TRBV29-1 TGCAGCGTTGGGGAGGGCCGGAACGAGCAGTACTTC CSVGEGRNEQYF
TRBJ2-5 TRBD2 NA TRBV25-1 TGTGCCAGCAGCGAATGGGGCCAAGCGGGGCCCCCAGAGACCCAGTACTTC CASSEWGQAGPPETQYF
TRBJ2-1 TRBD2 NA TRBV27 TGTGCCAGCAGTTCGGGCGGGAGCTTCAATGAGCAGTTCTTC CASSSGGSFNEQFF
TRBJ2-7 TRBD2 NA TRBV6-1 TGTGCCAGCAGAAAAAGGGGGCGGGAGGGAGAGGAGCAGTACTTC CASRKRGREGEEQYF
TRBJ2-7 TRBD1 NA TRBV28 TGTGCCAGCAGGCCCCGGGACAGGGCGTTCTACGAGCAGTACTTC CASRPRDRAFYEQYF
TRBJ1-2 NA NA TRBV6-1 TGTGCCAGCAGTGAAACTGGGGCCCTGCGGTACACCTTC CASSETGALRYTF
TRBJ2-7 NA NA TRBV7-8 TGTGCCAGCAGCTTATCTATGGGGGGTACCGAGCAGTACTTC CASSLSMGGTEQYF
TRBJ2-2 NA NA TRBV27 TGTGCCAGCAGTTTGGGGCAGGGCTACACCGGGGAGCTGTTTTTT CASSLGQGYTGELFF
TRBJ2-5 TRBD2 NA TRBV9 TGTGCCAGCAGCGTCGGGACTAGCGGCTTCCAAGAGACCCAGTACTTC CASSVGTSGFQETQYF
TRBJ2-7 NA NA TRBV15 TGTGCCACCAGCCCCCGGGGGGCAGGGTCCTACGAGCAGTACTTC CATSPRGAGSYEQYF
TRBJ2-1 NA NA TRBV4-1 TGCGCCAGCAGCCAAGTGCCCCACTTGGATGAGCAGTTCTTC CASSQVPHLDEQFF
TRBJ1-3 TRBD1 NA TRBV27 TGTGCCAGCAGTTTACCTCCGGGACAGAGGTACGGAAACACCATATATTTT CASSLPPGQRYGNTIYF
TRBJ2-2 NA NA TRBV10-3 TGTGCCATCGGTGGCAGGGAGGACACCGGGGAGCTGTTTTTT CAIGGREDTGELFF
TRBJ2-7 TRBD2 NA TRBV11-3 TGTGCCAGCAGCTATAGCGGGCAGTACGAGCAGTACTTC CASSYSGQYEQYF
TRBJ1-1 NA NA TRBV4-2 TGTGCCAGCAGCCAAGCTCAGGGGTCTTTCTTT CASSQAQGSFF
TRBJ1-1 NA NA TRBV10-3 TGTGCCATCAGTGAAGAGGGTTCGGTCACTGAAGCTTTCTTT CAISEEGSVTEAFF
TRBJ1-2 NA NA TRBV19 TGTGCCAGTAGTATAGATCAGACGGTGAGGGCCTACACCTTC CASSIDQTVRAYTF
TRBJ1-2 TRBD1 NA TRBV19 TGTGCCAGTAGTATAGCCTTCTCCAGGGGGAACTATGGCTACACCTTC CASSIAFSRGNYGYTF
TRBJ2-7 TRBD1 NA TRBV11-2 TGTGCCAGCACCCTCGGGACAGGGCCATACGAGCAGTACTTC CASTLGTGPYEQYF
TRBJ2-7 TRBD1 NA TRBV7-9 TGTGCCAGCACCATGACCGGGACAGGGCACTACGAGCAGTACTTC CASTMTGTGHYEQYF
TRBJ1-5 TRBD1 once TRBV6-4 TGTGCCAGCAAACCCGGACAGGGTAGTAATCAGCCCCAGCATTTT CASKPGQGSNQPQHF
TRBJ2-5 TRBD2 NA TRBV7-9 TGTGCCAGCAGCTTAGAAATAGCGGGGACCCAGTACTTC CASSLEIAGTQYF
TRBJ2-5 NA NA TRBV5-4 TGTGCCAGCAGTCGTTCAATCCCGCGGGGATCAGTTGGAGAGACCCAGTACTTC CASSRSIPRGSVGETQYF
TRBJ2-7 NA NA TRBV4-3 TGCGCCAGCAGCCAAGAAGTCGTCAAGGCAGGGTGGTTCCCCTACGAGCAGTACTTC CASSQEVVKAGWFPYEQYF
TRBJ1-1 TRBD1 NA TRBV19 TGTGCCAGTAGGTGGGACAGGAACACTGAAGCTTTCTTT CASRWDRNTEAFF
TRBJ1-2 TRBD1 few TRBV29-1 TGCAGCGTCCCGGGACAGGGTTCAGTTTATTATGGCTACACCTTC CSVPGQGSVYYGYTF
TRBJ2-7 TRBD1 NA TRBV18 TGTGCCAGCTCACCTCTTCCGGGACAGGATGGACTTTCCTACGAGCAGTACTTC CASSPLPGQDGLSYEQYF
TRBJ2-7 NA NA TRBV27 TGTGCCAGCAGTTTCGAGAGGGCTTACGAGCAGTACTTC CASSFERAYEQYF
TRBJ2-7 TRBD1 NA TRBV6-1 TGTGCCAGCCTTCGACAGGGAGCCTACGAGCAGTACTTC CASLRQGAYEQYF
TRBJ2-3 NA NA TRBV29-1 TGCAGCGAGTCTAGCGCCGATACGCAGTATTTT CSESSADTQYF
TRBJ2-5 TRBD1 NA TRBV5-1 TGCGCCAGCAGCTTCGGACAGGAAGAGACCCAGTACTTC CASSFGQEETQYF
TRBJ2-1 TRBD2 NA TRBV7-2 TGTGCCAGCAGCTTGGCTCTCCGACTAGCGGGAGCTAGGTACAATGAGCAGTTCTTC CASSLALRLAGARYNEQFF
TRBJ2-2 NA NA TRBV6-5 TGTGCCGCCTCGGGAGTAACCGACGGGGAGCTGTTTTTT CAASGVTDGELFF
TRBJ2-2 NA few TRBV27 TGTGCCAGCACCCCGGGAGACTCCGTAACCGGGGAGCTGTTTTTT CASTPGDSVTGELFF
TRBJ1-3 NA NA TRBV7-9 TGTGCCAGCAGCCAACTTCGATCTGGAAACACCATATATTTT CASSQLRSGNTIYF
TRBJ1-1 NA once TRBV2 TGTGCCCGGAGGTGGGGAAGGGCCACTGAAGCTTTCTTT CARRWGRATEAFF
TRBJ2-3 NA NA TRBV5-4 TGTGCCAGCACCCTCCCCCCAGATACGCAGTATTTT CASTLPPDTQYF
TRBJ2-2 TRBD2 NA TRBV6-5 TGTGCCAGCAGTTACTCGGGCGGGGGGGTCAACGGGGAGCTGTTTTTT CASSYSGGGVNGELFF
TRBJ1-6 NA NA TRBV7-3 TGTGCCAGCAGCCCATATGGAGGGAATTCACCCCTCCACTTT CASSPYGGNSPLHF
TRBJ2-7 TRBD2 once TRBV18 TGTGCCAGCTCACCAGGGAGGGAAGCCTACGAGCAGTACTTC CASSPGREAYEQYF
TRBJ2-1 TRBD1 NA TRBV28 TGTGCCAGCAGTCCCCTCCCCCTACAGGGGAACAATGAGCAGTTCTTC CASSPLPLQGNNEQFF
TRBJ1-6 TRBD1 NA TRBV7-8 TGTGCCAGCAGCCAGACAGGGATTCGTTCACCCCTCCACTTT CASSQTGIRSPLHF
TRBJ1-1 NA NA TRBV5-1 TGCGCCAGCAACAATCACCTTGGGAACACTGAAGCTTTCTTT CASNNHLGNTEAFF
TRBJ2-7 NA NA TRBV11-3 TGTGCCAGCAGTTCAAGGGACACCCCCTACGAGCAGTACTTC CASSSRDTPYEQYF
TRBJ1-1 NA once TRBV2 TGTGCCAGCAATTTAGCCCTCTTTGAAGCTTTCTTT CASNLALFEAFF
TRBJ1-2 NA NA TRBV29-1 TGCAGCGTTGACAGGGCATTAGAGTCAATTTATGGCTACACCTTC CSVDRALESIYGYTF
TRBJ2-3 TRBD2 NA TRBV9 TGTGCCAGCAGCGTAAGTGGACTAGCGGGAGACGTCACAGATACGCAGTATTTT CASSVSGLAGDVTDTQYF